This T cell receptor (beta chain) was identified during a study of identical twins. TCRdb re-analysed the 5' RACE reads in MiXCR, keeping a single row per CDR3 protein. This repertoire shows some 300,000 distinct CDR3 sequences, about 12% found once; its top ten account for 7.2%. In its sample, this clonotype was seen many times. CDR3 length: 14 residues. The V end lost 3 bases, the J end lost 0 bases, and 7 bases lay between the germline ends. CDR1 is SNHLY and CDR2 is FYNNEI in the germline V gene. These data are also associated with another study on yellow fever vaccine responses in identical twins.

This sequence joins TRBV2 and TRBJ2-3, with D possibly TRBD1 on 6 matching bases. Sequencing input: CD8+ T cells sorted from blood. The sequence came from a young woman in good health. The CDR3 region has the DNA TGTGCCAGCAGTGACACAGGGAGCACAGATACGCAGTATTTT. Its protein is CASSDTGSTDTQYF.